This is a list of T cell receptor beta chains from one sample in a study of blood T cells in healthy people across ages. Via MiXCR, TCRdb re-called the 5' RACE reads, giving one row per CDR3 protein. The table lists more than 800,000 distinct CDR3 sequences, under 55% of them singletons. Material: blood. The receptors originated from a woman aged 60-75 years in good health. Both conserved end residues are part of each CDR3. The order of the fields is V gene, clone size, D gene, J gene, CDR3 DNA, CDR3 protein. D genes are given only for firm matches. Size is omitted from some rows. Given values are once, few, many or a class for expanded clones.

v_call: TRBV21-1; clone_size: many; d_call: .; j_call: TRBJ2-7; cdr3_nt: TGTGCCAGCAGCAAAGAAATCGCTGGGGGAGGGCCGGCCTACGAGCAGTACTTC; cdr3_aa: CASSKEIAGGGPAYEQYF
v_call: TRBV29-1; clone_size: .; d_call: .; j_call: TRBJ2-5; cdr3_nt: TGCAGCGTTGACATCAATGAGCAGTACTTC; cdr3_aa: CSVDINEQYF
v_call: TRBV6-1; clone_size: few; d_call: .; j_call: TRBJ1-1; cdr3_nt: TGTGCCAGCAAACCGACAGTAGCCTCGAACACTGAAGCTTTCTTT; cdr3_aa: CASKPTVASNTEAFF
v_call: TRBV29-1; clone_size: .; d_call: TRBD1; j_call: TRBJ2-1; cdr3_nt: TGCAGCGTTACGGACAGGATAAACTACGAGCAGTTCTTC; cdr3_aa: CSVTDRINYEQFF
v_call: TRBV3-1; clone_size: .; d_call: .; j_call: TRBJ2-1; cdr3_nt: TGTGCCAGCAGCCAGAGAGAGAATAGGCTCAATGAGCAGTTCTTC; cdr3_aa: CASSQRENRLNEQFF
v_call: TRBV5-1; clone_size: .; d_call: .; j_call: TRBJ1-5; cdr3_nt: TGCGCCAGCAGCTGGGACGGTTATAGCAATCAGCCCCAGCATTTT; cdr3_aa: CASSWDGYSNQPQHF
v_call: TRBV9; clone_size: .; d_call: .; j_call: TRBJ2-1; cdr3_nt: TGTGCCAGCAGCGCGTTCCGGGACTCCCACAATGAGCAGTTCTTC; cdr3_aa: CASSAFRDSHNEQFF
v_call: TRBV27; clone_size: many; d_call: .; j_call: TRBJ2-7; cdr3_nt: TGTGCCAGCTCCGTTGGCACGCAAGAGTACGAGCAGTACTTC; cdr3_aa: CASSVGTQEYEQYF
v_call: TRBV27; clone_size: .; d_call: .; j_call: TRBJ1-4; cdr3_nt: TGTGCCAGCAGTTTTGAACCTCGCAGTGAAAAACTGTTTTTT; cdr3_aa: CASSFEPRSEKLFF
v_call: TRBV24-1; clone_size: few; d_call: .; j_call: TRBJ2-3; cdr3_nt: TGTGCCACCAGTGAGTCCCGGAGTAGTACGCAGTATTTT; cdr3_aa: CATSESRSSTQYF
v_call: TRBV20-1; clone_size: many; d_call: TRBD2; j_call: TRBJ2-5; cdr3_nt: TGCAGTGCTAGAGATTCTAGCGGGATCACGGTGCAGTACTTC; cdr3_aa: CSARDSSGITVQYF
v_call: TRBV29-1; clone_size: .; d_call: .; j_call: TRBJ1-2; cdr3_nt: TGCAGCGTTGAAGATGCCAGCTATGGCTACACCTTC; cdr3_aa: CSVEDASYGYTF
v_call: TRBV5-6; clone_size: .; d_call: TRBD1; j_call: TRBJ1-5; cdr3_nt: TGTGCCAGCAGCTTCAAGGGGACAGGGAGGAATCAGCCCCAGCATTTT; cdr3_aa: CASSFKGTGRNQPQHF
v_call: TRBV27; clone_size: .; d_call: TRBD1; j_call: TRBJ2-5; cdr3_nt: TGTGCCAGCACCAAACGGACAGGGTCTGGTCTAGAGACCCAGTACTTC; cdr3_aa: CASTKRTGSGLETQYF
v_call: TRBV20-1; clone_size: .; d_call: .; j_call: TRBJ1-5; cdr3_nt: TGCAGTGCTAATGGGATCTCGCAGCCCCAGCATTTT; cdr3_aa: CSANGISQPQHF
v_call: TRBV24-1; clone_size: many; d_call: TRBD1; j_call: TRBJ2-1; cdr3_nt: TGTGCCACCAGTGAACCCGGGACAGGGGATGAGCAGTTCTTC; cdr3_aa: CATSEPGTGDEQFF
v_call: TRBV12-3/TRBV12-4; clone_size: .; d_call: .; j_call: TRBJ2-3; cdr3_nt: TGTGCCAGCGCCCGCAGGGGGGCGAGCACAGATACGCAGTATTTT; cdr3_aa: CASARRGASTDTQYF
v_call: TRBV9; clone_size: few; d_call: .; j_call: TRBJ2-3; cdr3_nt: TGTGCCAGCAGCGTAGGTCGCGCCGGAGATACGCAGTATTTT; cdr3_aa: CASSVGRAGDTQYF
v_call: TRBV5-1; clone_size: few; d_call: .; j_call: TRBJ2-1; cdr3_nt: TGCGCCAGCAGCTTGGCCGGCCGGTCTGAGCAGTTCTTC; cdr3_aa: CASSLAGRSEQFF
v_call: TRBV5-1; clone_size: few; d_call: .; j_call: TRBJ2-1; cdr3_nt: TGCGCCAGCAGCTCGGGGGTTCCCAATGAGCAGTTCTTC; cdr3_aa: CASSSGVPNEQFF
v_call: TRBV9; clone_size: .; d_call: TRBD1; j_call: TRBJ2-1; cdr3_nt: TGTGCCAGCAGCGTAGGATCCGGGACAGGGGACTACAATGAGCAGTTCTTC; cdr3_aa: CASSVGSGTGDYNEQFF
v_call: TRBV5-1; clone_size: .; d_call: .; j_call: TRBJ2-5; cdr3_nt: TGCGCCAGCACCAACAAACAAGAGCAGTACTTC; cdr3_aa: CASTNKQEQYF
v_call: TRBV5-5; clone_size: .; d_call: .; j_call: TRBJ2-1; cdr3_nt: TGTGCCAGCAGCCGAAATCGACAGGGAGGAAATGAGCAGTTCTTC; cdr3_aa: CASSRNRQGGNEQFF
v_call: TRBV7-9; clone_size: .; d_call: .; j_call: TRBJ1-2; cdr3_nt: TGTGCCAGCAGCGGGACCGAGGACTATGGCTACACCTTC; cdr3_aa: CASSGTEDYGYTF
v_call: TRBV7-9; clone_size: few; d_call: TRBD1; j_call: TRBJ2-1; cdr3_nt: TGTGCCAGCGGCCAGGGACAGGGGACGTTCTTC; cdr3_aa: CASGQGQGTFF
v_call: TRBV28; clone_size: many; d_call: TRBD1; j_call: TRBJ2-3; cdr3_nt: TGTGCCAGCAGTCCGAGAACAGGGGAGAAAGATACGCAGTATTTT; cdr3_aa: CASSPRTGEKDTQYF
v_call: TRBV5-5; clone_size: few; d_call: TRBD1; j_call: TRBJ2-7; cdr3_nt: TGTGCCAGCAGCTTTGGACAGGGTAACTACGAGCAGTACTTC; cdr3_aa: CASSFGQGNYEQYF
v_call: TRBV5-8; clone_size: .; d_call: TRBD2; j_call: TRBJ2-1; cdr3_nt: TGTGCCAGCAGCCCGGCCGGGACTAGCACCGGTGAGCAGTTCTTC; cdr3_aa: CASSPAGTSTGEQFF
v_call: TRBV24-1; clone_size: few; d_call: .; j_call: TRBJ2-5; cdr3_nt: TGTGCCACCAGTGCAGGAAACTTCCAAGAGACCCAGTACTTC; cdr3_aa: CATSAGNFQETQYF
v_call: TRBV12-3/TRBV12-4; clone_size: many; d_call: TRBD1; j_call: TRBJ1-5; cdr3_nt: TGTGCCAGCAGGCAGGGGGGTCAGCCCCAGCATTTT; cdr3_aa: CASRQGGQPQHF
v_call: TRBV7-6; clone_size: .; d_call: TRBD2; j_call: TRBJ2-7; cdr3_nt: TGTGCCAGCAGCCCCGGCGGGGGAGGTTTCTACGAGCAGTACTTC; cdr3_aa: CASSPGGGGFYEQYF
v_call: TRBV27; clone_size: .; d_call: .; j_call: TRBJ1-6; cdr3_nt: TGTGCCAGCAGTTTATGGATGCCAAGCTCCTATAATTCACCCCTCCACTTT; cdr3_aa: CASSLWMPSSYNSPLHF
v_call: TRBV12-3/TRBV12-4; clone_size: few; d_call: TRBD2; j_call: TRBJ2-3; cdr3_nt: TGTGCCAGCAGTTTTATAGCGGGAGTGATAGATACGCAGTATTTT; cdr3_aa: CASSFIAGVIDTQYF